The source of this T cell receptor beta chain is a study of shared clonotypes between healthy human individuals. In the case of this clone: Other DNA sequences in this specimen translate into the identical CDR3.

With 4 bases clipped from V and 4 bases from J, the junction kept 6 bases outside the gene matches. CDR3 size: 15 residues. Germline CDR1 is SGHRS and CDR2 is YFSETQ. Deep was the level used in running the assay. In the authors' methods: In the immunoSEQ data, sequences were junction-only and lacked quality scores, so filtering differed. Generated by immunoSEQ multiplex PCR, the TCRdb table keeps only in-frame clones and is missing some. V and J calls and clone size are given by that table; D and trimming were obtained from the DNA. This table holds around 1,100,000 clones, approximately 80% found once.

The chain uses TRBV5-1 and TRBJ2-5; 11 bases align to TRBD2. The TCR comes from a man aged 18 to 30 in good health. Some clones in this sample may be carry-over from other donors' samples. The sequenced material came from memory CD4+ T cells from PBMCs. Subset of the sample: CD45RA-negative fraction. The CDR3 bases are TGCGCCAGCAGCCTAGGGCTAGCGGGGGGAGAGACCCAGTACTTC. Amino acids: CASSLGLAGGETQYF. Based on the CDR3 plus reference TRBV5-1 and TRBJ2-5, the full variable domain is KAGVTQTPRYLIKTRGQQVTLSCSPISGHRSVSWYQQTPGQGLQFLFEYFSETQRNKGNFPGRFSGRQFSNSRSEMNVSTLELGDSALYLCASSLGLAGGETQYFGPGTRLLVL.